The 32 T cell receptor beta chains listed next were all sequenced from one sample in a study of Graves' ophthalmopathy and Graves' hyperthyroidism. The authors amplified TCR beta CDR3 regions from RNA transcripts. Amplification began with first-round RT-PCR using HTBI primers, then second-round multiplex PCR was performed. TCRdb reanalysed the multiplex PCR reads using MiXCR and keeps one entry per CDR3 protein. Among roughly 500,000 distinct CDR3 sequences listed, around 15% were seen once. The specimen sequenced was blood. The receptors stem from a woman aged 25 to 39 with Graves' ophthalmopathy.

This clonotype was counted ten times or more. This sequence joins TRBV10-1 and TRBJ1-2, with D possibly being TRBD1 (5 bases). V gave up 8 bases and J gave up 3 bases, with 19 bases separating them. Germline CDR1 and CDR2: WNHNN and SYGVQD (reference sequence). The CDR3 covers 15 residues. The CDR3 is CASPQVEGPDYGYTF. In DNA, the CDR3 is TGCGCCAGCCCCCAGGTGGAGGGGCCTGACTATGGCTACACCTTC.

This clonotype was counted at least ten times. V and J are TRBV6-5 and TRBJ1-2, with D possibly being TRBD1 (5 bases). Trimming shortened V by 4 bases and J by 7 bases, and 22 bases separated the two germline ends. CDR3 length: 16 amino acids. The germline gives CDR1 MNHEY, CDR2 SVGAGI. Here the CDR3 DNA reads TGTGCCAGCAGTTCCCTCCTAACAATACCTGGGGGTGGCTACACCTTC. It specifies CASSSLLTIPGGGYTF.

This clonotype appeared many times. The chain links TRBV24-1 to TRBJ2-2, with D possibly being TRBD1 (5 bases). With 0 bases removed from V and 6 bases from J, the gap between germline ends came to 10 bases. The CDR3 totals 15 residues. From germline, CDR1 is KGHDR and CDR2 SFDVKD. The CDR3 here is CATSDLWGSAGELFF. CDR3 nucleotides: TGTGCCACCAGTGATTTGTGGGGCAGCGCCGGGGAGCTGTTTTTT.

This clonotype has a count of ten or more. The rearrangement uses TRBV6-1 and TRBJ1-2; D is undetermined. Germline-derived CDR1 and CDR2 are MNHNS and SASEGT. V lost 7 bases to trimming and J lost 6 bases, with 18 bases between them. The CDR3 spans 14 residues. Here the CDR3 reads CASKTGQFRDGYTF. DNA for the CDR3: TGTGCCAGCAAAACGGGCCAGTTTCGTGATGGCTACACCTTC.

This clonotype appeared many times. V and J are TRBV24-1 and TRBJ1-5; no firm D call. Germline CDR1 KGHDR, CDR2 SFDVKD. This CDR3 spans 13 amino acids. V was shortened by 3 bases and J by 5 bases, with 7 bases between the two germline ends. CDR3 nucleotides: TGTGCCACCAGTGATGTATTAGATCAGCCCCAGCATTTT. It yields the protein CATSDVLDQPQHF.

This clonotype occurred many times. The V call is TRBV20-1, the J call TRBJ2-4, with D possibly matching TRBD1 (5 bases). CDR3 length equals 14 residues. V lost 3 bases and J 0 bases, leaving 9 bases between the germline ends. CDR1 DFQATT and CDR2 SNEGSKA come from the germline V gene (reference sequence). The CDR3 is CSASDSLAKNIQYF. DNA for the CDR3: TGCAGTGCTAGTGACAGCCTAGCCAAAAACATTCAGTACTTC.

This clonotype was observed many times. The chain joins TRBV6-4 to TRBJ2-2; unclear D gene. The CDR3 consists of 15 residues. Germline V gene lookup returns CDR1 MRHNA and CDR2 SNTAGT. Trimming stripped 0 bases from V and 5 bases from J, with 10 bases between. As DNA, the CDR3 is TGTGCCAGCAGTGACTCTAGTTGGGCGACCGGGGAGCTGTTTTTT. Residues: CASSDSSWATGELFF.

This clonotype was seen at least ten times. A much larger clone lies a single base off, so this may be a read error. The V call is TRBV28, the J call TRBJ2-4; the D is unclear. Per germline, CDR1 MDHEN and CDR2 SYDVKM. The CDR3 is 15 amino acids. CDR3 nucleotides: TGTGCCAGCAGTTTATATCTAAACCCCAAAAACATTAAGTACTTC. It encodes CASSLYLNPKNIKYF. The entire variable domain, with the rest obtained from reference TRBV28 and TRBJ2-4, is as follows: DVKVTQSSRYLVKRTGEKVFLECVQDMDHENMFWYRQDPGLGLRLIYFSYDVKMKEKGDIPEGYSVSREKKERFSLILESASTNQTSMYLCASSLYLNPKNIKYFGAGTRLSVL.

The chain has TRBV6-1 and TRBJ2-3; D uncertain. Trimming shortened V by 10 bases and J by 6 bases, and 11 bases separated the two germline ends. CDR3 length: 11 amino acids. The germline CDR1 and CDR2 sequences are MNHNS and SASEGT. CDR3 bases: TGTGCCACCGAAACTCTGGATACGCAGTATTTT. Amino acid sequence: CATETLDTQYF.

This clonotype was counted ten times or more. The chain uses TRBV12-3 or TRBV12-4 and TRBJ1-1; TRBD1 matches at 7 bases. The CDR3 is 11 amino acids. Trimming cost V 5 bases and J 10 bases; bases outside gene matches: 4. CDR3 DNA sequence: TGTGCCAGCAGTGGCGGGACAGCAGCTTTCTTT. Residues: CASSGGTAAFF.

This clonotype appeared many times. This chain connects TRBV10-1 to TRBJ2-7; the match to TRBD2 covers 8 bases. CDR3 length: 14 residues. Germline CDR1 and CDR2: WNHNN and SYGVQD (reference sequence). Losses at the gene ends were 5 bases for V and 6 bases for J; bases not matched to a gene: 9. In DNA, the CDR3 is TGCGCCAGCAGTTCTACCGGGAGGGCCGGCGAGCAGTACTTC. This encodes CASSSTGRAGEQYF.

This clonotype was counted many times. This chain connects TRBV6-5 to TRBJ2-7, with TRBD2 matching over 10 bases. Looked up from germline, CDR1 is MNHEY and CDR2 is SVGAGI. V lost 6 bases, J lost 1 base, and 6 bases stayed unmatched. This CDR3 is built from 15 residues. DNA for the CDR3: TGTGCCAGCAGGGCGGGGACTAGCGAGTCCTACGAGCAGTACTTC. It is translated as CASRAGTSESYEQYF.

This chain connects TRBV6-2 or TRBV6-3 to TRBJ1-2; D remains ambiguous. The germline V and J ends were trimmed by 0 bases and 2 bases, with 10 bases remaining between them. Germline CDR1 reads MNHEY; CDR2 reads SVGEGT. The CDR3 length is 15 residues. CDR3 residues: CASSYSSGINYGYTF. CDR3 DNA: TGTGCCAGCAGTTACTCTTCGGGGATAAACTATGGCTACACCTTC.

This clonotype was observed at least ten times. The CDR3 DNA reads as TGTGCCAGCAGTGTCGCCCGCTCAGGGGGCGCTTCACCCCTCCACTTT. Its translation is CASSVARSGGASPLHF. This chain joins TRBV12-3 or TRBV12-4 and TRBJ1-6; 8 bases map to TRBD1. The CDR3 totals 16 residues. Losses at the gene ends were 5 bases for V and 9 bases for J; bases not matched to a gene: 12.

This clonotype was counted at least ten times. The chain links TRBV5-1 to TRBJ1-2; 9 positions match TRBD1. V was pared by 4 bases and J by 2 bases, with 3 bases of the junction left unmatched. The CDR3 is 14 residues long. Germline V lookup: CDR1 SGHRS, CDR2 YFSETQ. Here the CDR3 DNA reads TGCGCCAGCAGCCGGGACAGGGTGAACTATGGCTACACCTTC. Protein: CASSRDRVNYGYTF.

In this sample, this clonotype turned up many times. This chain connects TRBV28 to TRBJ2-7; D is unclear. CDR1 and CDR2 (germline): MDHEN, SYDVKM. There are 15 residues in the CDR3. The V and J ends lost 3 bases and 2 bases respectively, with 14 bases between them. CDR3 residues: CASSFVRSITYEQYF. CDR3 bases: TGTGCCAGCAGTTTTGTCAGATCCATAACCTACGAGCAGTACTTC.

This clonotype appeared a few times. The V gene is TRBV7-9, the J gene TRBJ2-5; 7 nucleotides line up with TRBD1. Trimming at V came to 5 bases and at J to 4 bases, leaving 13 bases not matched to a gene. The germline V gene encodes CDR1 SEHNR and CDR2 FQNEAQ (reference sequence). This CDR3 is 16 amino acids long. The CDR3 loop reads CASSPDRAVWGETQYF. In DNA form, the CDR3 reads TGTGCCAGCAGCCCCGACAGGGCGGTGTGGGGAGAGACCCAGTACTTC.

This clonotype has ten or more counts. This chain uses TRBV7-8 with TRBJ1-2, with 7 bases fitting TRBD1. Germline V gene sequence: CDR1 SGHVS, CDR2 FQNEAQ. This CDR3 spans 12 amino acids. J was trimmed by 7 bases and V by 5 bases; bases with no gene match: 4. The CDR3 nucleotides are TGTGCCAGCAGCGCTAACAGGGGTGGCTACACCTTC. Translation gives CASSANRGGYTF.

The gene calls are TRBV13 and TRBJ2-7; maybe TRBD1 (6 bases). Germline V gene data show CDR1 as PRHDT and CDR2 as FYEKMQ (reference sequence). This CDR3 contains 14 residues. Trimming removed 5 bases from V and 2 bases from J, with 13 bases in between. The CDR3 reads CASSLRTDPYEQYF. CDR3 nucleotide sequence: TGTGCCAGCAGCCTGAGGACAGACCCCTACGAGCAGTACTTC.

This clonotype was observed many times. V usage is TRBV12-3 or TRBV12-4 and J usage is TRBJ2-2, with 8 bases matching TRBD1. The junction had 7 bases not matched to a gene; V was cut back by 5 bases and J by 8 bases. CDR3 length: 14 amino acids. The CDR3 is CASSRLQGEGELFF. CDR3 bases: TGTGCCAGCAGTCGCCTACAGGGGGAAGGGGAGCTGTTTTTT.

This clonotype has ten or more counts. The chain is built from TRBV7-8 and TRBJ1-6; D perhaps matches TRBD1 (6 bases). The V end lost 5 bases, the J end lost 5 bases, and 13 bases lay between the germline ends. The CDR3 consists of 15 residues. Germline CDR1 SGHVS, CDR2 FQNEAQ. The chain's CDR3 is CASSAQRGNNSPLHF. The CDR3 bases are TGTGCCAGCAGCGCACAGAGGGGGAATAATTCACCCCTCCACTTT.

This clonotype turned up a few times. V gene TRBV9 combines with J gene TRBJ1-5; weak D call: TRBD1 (6 bases). This CDR3 spans 15 amino acids. Germline V gene sequence: CDR1 SGDLS, CDR2 YYNGEE. Trimming removed 0 bases at V and 6 bases at J, with 13 bases between. CDR3: CASSVGGGGGQPQHF. DNA for the CDR3: TGTGCCAGCAGCGTAGGGGGGGGAGGGGGTCAGCCCCAGCATTTT.

This clonotype was seen many times. The junction does not match germline at one end; this may be a read error. This chain connects TRBV11-2 to TRBJ2-4; no definite D call. The CDR3 runs 13 residues. The germline gives CDR1 SGHAT, CDR2 FQNNGV. CDR3 loop: CASSFIAKNIKYF. CDR3 nucleotide sequence: TGTGCCAGCAGCTTCATAGCCAAAAACATTAAGTACTTC.

In regard to this clonotype: No conserved phenylalanine or tryptophan ends this CDR3, so it is likely a read error. This chain uses TRBV6-5 with TRBJ1-2; TRBD1 is a possible D gene (6 bases). Germline V gene data show CDR1 as MNHEY and CDR2 as SVGAGI. The CDR3 is 13 residues long. In DNA form, the CDR3 reads TGTGCCAGCTGTTACGCAGGGGTGGATGGCTACACCGTC. Translating it yields CASCYAGVDGYTV.

This clonotype was detected many times. At one boundary the junction diverges from the germline segment, which might be a read error. The rearrangement joins TRBV6-5 to TRBJ1-1; TRBD1 is a possible D gene (5 bases). CDR1 is MNHEY, CDR2 SVGAGI, per germline. The length of the CDR3 is 12 residues. The CDR3 nucleotides are TGTGCCAGCATTTACGGGACTCTCGTAGCTTTCTTT. It specifies CASIYGTLVAFF.

This clonotype came up many times. The genes are TRBV7-8 and TRBJ2-7, with D perhaps TRBD2 (6 bases). The CDR3 runs 14 residues. V was pared by 5 bases and J by 2 bases, with 13 bases between. Germline CDR1 is SGHVS and CDR2 is FQNEAQ. The CDR3 sequence: CASSPKRVTYEQYF. The DNA of the CDR3 is TGTGCCAGCAGCCCCAAGCGGGTGACCTACGAGCAGTACTTC.

The chain employs TRBV12-3 or TRBV12-4 and TRBJ1-1; TRBD1 is a possible D gene (5 bases). There are 13 residues in the CDR3. V lost 5 bases, J lost 7 bases, and 14 bases lay in between. CDR3 sequence: CASSPGGGLEAFF. CDR3 in DNA: TGTGCCAGCAGTCCTGGGGGGGGACTTGAAGCTTTCTTT.

This clonotype was recorded many times. The chain is built from TRBV20-1 and TRBJ1-6; 9 nucleotides align to TRBD1. CDR1 DFQATT and CDR2 SNEGSKA come from the germline V gene (reference sequence). The CDR3 is made up of 16 amino acids. V trimming: 3 bases; J trimming: 1 base; junction bases outside the gene matches: 4. The chain's CDR3 is CSASYRGPSYNSPLHF. The DNA of the CDR3 is TGCAGTGCTAGCTACAGGGGGCCTTCCTATAATTCACCCCTCCACTTT.

This clonotype came up once. V gene TRBV7-9 combines with J gene TRBJ1-1; weak D call: TRBD1 (6 bases). Germline V gene sequence: CDR1 SEHNR, CDR2 FQNEAQ (reference sequence). Trimming shortened V by 9 bases and J by 3 bases, and 11 bases separated the two germline ends. There are 12 residues in the CDR3. For the CDR3, the DNA is TGTGCCAGTACCTCAGGGGACACTGAAGCTTTCTTT. Protein product: CASTSGDTEAFF.

This clonotype was counted many times. The V call is TRBV27, the J call TRBJ1-5, with D perhaps matching TRBD1 (6 bases). Per the germline V gene, CDR1 is MNHEY and CDR2 is SMNVEV (reference sequence). The CDR3 spans 15 residues. V was clipped by 4 bases and J by 4 bases, with 14 bases between them. The DNA of the CDR3 is TGTGCCAGCAGTTCGCCAGGGGAACTGAATCAGCCCCAGCATTTT. Its protein product is CASSSPGELNQPQHF.

The rearrangement uses TRBV11-2 and TRBJ2-5; 8 nucleotides line up with TRBD2. The CDR3 has 17 residues. V was pared by 2 bases and J by 3 bases, with 11 bases of the junction left unmatched. Germline V lookup: CDR1 SGHAT, CDR2 FQNNGV. In nucleotides, the CDR3 is TGTGCCAGCAGCTTAACGGGGGGGTATAGGGTTGAAGAGACCCAGTACTTC. This codes for CASSLTGGYRVEETQYF. The full variable domain, completed using reference TRBV11-2 and TRBJ2-5, is EAGVAQSPRYKIIEKRQSVAFWCNPISGHATLYWYQQILGQGPKLLIQFQNNGVVDDSQLPKDRFSAERLKGVDSTLKIQPAKLEDSAVYLCASSLTGGYRVEETQYFGPGTRLLVL.

The table lists this clonotype with many counts. The chain is built from TRBV20-1 and TRBJ2-7, with D possibly TRBD1 on 5 matching bases. CDR1 and CDR2 from the germline V gene are DFQATT and SNEGSKA (reference sequence). Trimming took off 5 bases at V and 3 bases at J, with 11 bases between the two ends. The CDR3 runs to 12 residues. CDR3 DNA sequence: TGCAGTGCTCTGGGCAGGGACTACGAGCAGTACTTC. Translated, it gives CSALGRDYEQYF.